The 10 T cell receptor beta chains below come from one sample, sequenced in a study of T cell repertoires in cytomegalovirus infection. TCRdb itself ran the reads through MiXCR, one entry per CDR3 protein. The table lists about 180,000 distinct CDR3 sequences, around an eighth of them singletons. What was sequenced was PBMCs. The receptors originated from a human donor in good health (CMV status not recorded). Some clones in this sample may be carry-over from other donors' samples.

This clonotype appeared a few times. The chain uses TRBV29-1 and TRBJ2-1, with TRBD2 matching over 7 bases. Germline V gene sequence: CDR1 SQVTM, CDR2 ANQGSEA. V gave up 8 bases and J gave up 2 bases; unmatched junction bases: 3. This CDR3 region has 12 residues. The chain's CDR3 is CSRAGPYNEQFF. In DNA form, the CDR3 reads TGCAGCCGAGCGGGACCCTACAATGAGCAGTTCTTC.

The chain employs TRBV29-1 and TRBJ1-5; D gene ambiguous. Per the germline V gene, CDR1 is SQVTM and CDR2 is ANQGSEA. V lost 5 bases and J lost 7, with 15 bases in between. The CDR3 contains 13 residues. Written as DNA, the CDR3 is TGCAGCGTTCAGAGTAGGGCGGGCCAGCCCCAGCATTTT. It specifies CSVQSRAGQPQHF.

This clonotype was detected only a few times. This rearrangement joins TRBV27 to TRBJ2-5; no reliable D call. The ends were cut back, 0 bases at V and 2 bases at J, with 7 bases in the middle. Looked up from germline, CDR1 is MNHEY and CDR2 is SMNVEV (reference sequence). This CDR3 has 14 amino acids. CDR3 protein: CASSLSGRQETQYF. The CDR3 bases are TGTGCCAGCAGTTTATCGGGCAGACAAGAGACCCAGTACTTC.

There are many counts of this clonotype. The CDR3 DNA sequence: TGTGCCAGCGGGGGTGAGGACAGGGGAGAGACCCAGTACTTC. It codes for CASGGEDRGETQYF. This chain uses TRBV7-9 with TRBJ2-5, with 9 bases that match TRBD1. This CDR3 region has 14 residues. The trim removed 8 bases at V and 4 bases at J, leaving 8 bases unmatched. Germline CDR1 SEHNR, CDR2 FQNEAQ (reference sequence).

The CDR3 reads CASSLTHEQFF. The CDR3 DNA is TGTGCCAGCAGCTTGACCCATGAGCAGTTCTTC. The V call is TRBV5-6, the J call TRBJ2-1; D gene unclear. Germline V gene lookup returns CDR1 SGHDT and CDR2 YYEEEE. The CDR3 covers 11 residues. V was cut by 1 base and J by 8 bases, with 4 bases left in between.

CDR3 sequence reads: CASSRIGVSRDQPQHF. CDR3 sequence (DNA): TGTGCCAGCAGCAGGATCGGGGTCTCCCGGGATCAGCCCCAGCATTTT. V and J are TRBV28 and TRBJ1-5; D unresolved. V was clipped by 6 bases and J by 5 bases, with 20 bases between them. This CDR3 spans 16 amino acids. Germline loops: CDR1 MDHEN, CDR2 SYDVKM.

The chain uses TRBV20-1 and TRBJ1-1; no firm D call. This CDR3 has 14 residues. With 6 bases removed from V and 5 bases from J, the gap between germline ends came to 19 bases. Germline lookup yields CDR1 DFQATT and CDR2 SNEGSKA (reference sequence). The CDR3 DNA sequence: TGCAGTGCCCAGGTGGCAGAGCTTAGGACTGAAGCTTTCTTT. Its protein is CSAQVAELRTEAFF.

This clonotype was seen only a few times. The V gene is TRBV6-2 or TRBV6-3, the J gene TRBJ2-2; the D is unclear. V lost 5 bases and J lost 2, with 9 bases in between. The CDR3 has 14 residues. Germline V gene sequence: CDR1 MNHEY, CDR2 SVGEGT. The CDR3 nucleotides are TGTGCCAGCAGTCCTCATACAAACACCGGGGAGCTGTTTTTT. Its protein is CASSPHTNTGELFF.

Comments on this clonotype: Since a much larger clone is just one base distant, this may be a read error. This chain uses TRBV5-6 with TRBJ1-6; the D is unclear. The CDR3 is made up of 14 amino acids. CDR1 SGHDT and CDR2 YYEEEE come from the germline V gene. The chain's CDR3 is CASSLRGEDSPLRF. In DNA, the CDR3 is TGTGCCAGCAGCTTAAGAGGTGAGGATTCACCCCTCCGCTTT.

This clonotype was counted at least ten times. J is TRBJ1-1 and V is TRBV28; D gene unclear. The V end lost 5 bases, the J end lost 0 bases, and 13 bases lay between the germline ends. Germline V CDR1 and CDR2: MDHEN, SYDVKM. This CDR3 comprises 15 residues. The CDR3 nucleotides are TGTGCCAGCAGTCCCCCCGGACTCCTGAACACTGAAGCTTTCTTT. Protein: CASSPPGLLNTEAFF.